Shown below are 24 T cell receptor beta chains from a single sample sequenced in a study of blood T cell repertoires in COVID-19. TCRdb's copy holds only in-frame clones and misses some; the assay was immunoSEQ multiplex PCR. The table lists about 100,000 clones, roughly nine tenths of them singletons. The sample was peripheral blood. The origin of the receptors is a man aged 50-60 years with active COVID-19.

This rearrangement joins TRBV10-3 to TRBJ2-1; D is possibly TRBD1 (6 bases). V was trimmed by 11 bases and J by 8 bases, leaving 13 bases between them. CDR1 and CDR2 from the germline V gene are ENHRY and SYGVKD. The CDR3 length is 11 residues. This CDR3 reads CAHSAGDEQFF. CDR3 nucleotides: TGTGCCCACTCCGCAGGGGATGAGCAGTTCTTC.

The gene calls are TRBV15 and TRBJ1-1; 8 bases line up with TRBD1. The CDR3 is 13 amino acids. The V and J ends lost 4 bases and 8 bases, in that order; junction bases with no gene match: 6. Germline-derived CDR1 and CDR2 are LNHNV and YYDKDF (reference sequence). This CDR3 reads CATSKTGVGEAFF. CDR3 nucleotide sequence: TGTGCCACCAGCAAGACAGGGGTGGGAGAAGCTTTCTTT.

This chain connects TRBV7-2 to TRBJ1-3; D not certain. V dropped 1 base and J dropped 8 bases, with 6 bases sitting between them. CDR1 SGHTA and CDR2 FQGNSA come from the germline V gene. This CDR3 has 12 residues. CDR3 nucleotide sequence: TGTGCCAGCAGCTTAGTCGGGGACACCATATATTTT. It yields the protein CASSLVGDTIYF. Drawing the rest from reference TRBV7-2 and TRBJ1-3, the complete variable domain is GAGVSQSPSNKVTEKGKDVELRCDPISGHTALYWYRQSLGQGLEFLIYFQGNSAPDKSGLPSDRFSAERTGGSVSTLTIQRTQQEDSAVYLCASSLVGDTIYFGEGSWLTVV.

The chain employs TRBV11-2 and TRBJ2-7, with D possibly TRBD2 on 6 matching bases. The germline gives CDR1 SGHAT, CDR2 FQNNGV. The CDR3 is 14 amino acids. Trimming stripped 3 bases from V and 4 bases from J, with 13 bases between. Written as DNA, the CDR3 is TGTGCCAGCAGCTTTGGGCATGGGGGGTACGAGCAGTACTTC. The encoded protein is CASSFGHGGYEQYF.

The CDR3 sequence: CASSLGESQPQHF. The CDR3 DNA reads TGTGCCAGCAGCTTGGGGGAGTCTCAGCCCCAGCATTTT. The chain joins TRBV5-6 to TRBJ1-5; D remains unclear. Trimming left V 0 bases short and J 6 bases short, with 7 bases between. CDR1 and CDR2 (germline): SGHDT, YYEEEE. The CDR3 is 13 residues long.

The chain combines TRBV2 with TRBJ2-4; 14 bases match TRBD2. Trimming removed 6 bases from V and 4 bases from J; junction bases left unmatched: 11. Germline V gene sequence: CDR1 SNHLY, CDR2 FYNNEI. The CDR3 extends over 18 amino acids. For the CDR3, the DNA is TGTGCCAGCAGGGCGTCGGGACTAGCGGGGGCAGAGAAAAACATTCAGTACTTC. It yields the protein CASRASGLAGAEKNIQYF.

V gene TRBV5-1 combines with J gene TRBJ1-5, with TRBD1 as a possible D gene (5 bases). There are 15 residues in the CDR3. Looked up from germline, CDR1 is SGHRS and CDR2 is YFSETQ. With 3 bases removed from V and 2 bases from J, the gap between germline ends came to 12 bases. The CDR3 is CASSSTGGGNQPQHF. In DNA, the CDR3 is TGCGCCAGCAGCTCCACGGGGGGGGGCAATCAGCCCCAGCATTTT.

This clone was observed once. The chain joins TRBV3-1 (or the pseudogene TRBV3-2) to TRBJ2-5; 8 bases are shared with TRBD2. CDR3 length equals 15 residues. Trimming at V came to 6 bases and at J to 4 bases, leaving 10 bases not matched to a gene. Germline V gene data show CDR1 as LGHDT and CDR2 as YNNKEL (reference sequence). The CDR3 DNA reads as TGTGCCAGCAGACTTCTAGCGGCGGGGGGAGAGACCCAGTACTTC. It specifies CASRLLAAGGETQYF.

J is TRBJ2-2 and V is TRBV18; no firm D call. Germline-derived CDR1 and CDR2 are KGHSH and LQKENI. The CDR3 runs 17 residues. The ends were cut back, 1 base at V and 5 bases at J, with 17 bases in the middle. CDR3 bases: TGTGCCAGCTCACCACAGGCGACCATCCAGGATACCGGGGAGCTGTTTTTT. The encoded protein is CASSPQATIQDTGELFF.

The chain combines TRBV7-7 with TRBJ2-5; a weak D match, TRBD1 (6 bases). Germline values: CDR1 SSHAT, CDR2 FNYEAQ (reference sequence). This CDR3 spans 14 amino acids. V was trimmed by 4 bases and J by 5 bases, leaving 14 bases between them. CDR3 bases: TGTGCCAGCAGCTCCAGTGGGGGCGGGGAGACCCAGTACTTC. The encoded protein is CASSSSGGGETQYF.

The gene calls are TRBV11-2 and TRBJ2-7; maybe TRBD2 (5 bases). The V gene lost 2 bases and the J gene lost 7 bases, with 12 bases spanning the gap. The germline gives CDR1 SGHAT, CDR2 FQNNGV. The CDR3 loop spans 13 amino acids. The CDR3 DNA is TGTGCCAGCAGCTTAATGAGAACGGGGGAGCAGTACTTC. Amino acid sequence: CASSLMRTGEQYF.

The J gene is TRBJ1-4, the V gene TRBV7-9; D is uncertain. The CDR3 is 15 amino acids. Germline V gene data show CDR1 as SEHNR and CDR2 as FQNEAQ (reference sequence). V dropped 5 bases and J dropped 8 bases, with 18 bases sitting between them. As DNA, the CDR3 is TGTGCCAGCAGCCCCACGGCGGGCCGAGGGGAAAAACTGTTTTTT. The encoded protein is CASSPTAGRGEKLFF.

The V call is TRBV7-2, the J call TRBJ2-5; 10 positions match TRBD2. CDR1 and CDR2 (germline): SGHTA, FQGNSA. Trimming at V came to 2 bases and at J to 2 bases, leaving 5 bases not matched to a gene. The length of the CDR3 is 16 residues. The CDR3 bases are TGTGCCAGCAGCTTATCAGGAGCGGGGGGGCAAGAGACCCAGTACTTC. This encodes CASSLSGAGGQETQYF.

The V and J genes are TRBV6-6 and TRBJ2-7; 12 nucleotides match TRBD1. The length of the CDR3 is 14 residues. Losses at the gene ends were 6 bases for V and 5 bases for J; bases not matched to a gene: 5. CDR1 is MNHNY and CDR2 is SVGAGI in the germline V gene (reference sequence). DNA for the CDR3: TGTGCCAGCAGACCCGGGACAGGGGGCAACGAGCAGTACTTC. As protein: CASRPGTGGNEQYF.

The V gene is TRBV18, the J gene TRBJ2-7, with 9 nucleotides matching TRBD2. This CDR3 has 15 amino acids. Germline trimming cut 0 bases from V and 13 bases from J; bases unmatched to any gene: 13. Germline V gene lookup returns CDR1 KGHSH and CDR2 LQKENI. CDR3 loop: CASSPPSGGPSTLYF. The CDR3 nucleotides read TGTGCCAGCTCACCACCGAGCGGGGGGCCCTCGACTCTATACTTC. Supplemented by reference TRBV18 and TRBJ2-7, the full variable domain reads NAGVMQNPRHLVRRRGQEARLRCSPMKGHSHVYWYRQLPEEGLKFMVYLQKENIIDESGMPKERFSAEFPKEGPSILRIQQVVRGDSAAYFCASSPPSGGPSTLYFGPGTRLTVT.

In its sample, this clone was seen once. The rearrangement uses TRBV21-1 and TRBJ2-4; TRBD2, the table's D call, was not compared with the DNA. TRBV21-1 is termed a pseudogene. The CDR3 loop spans 18 amino acids. The CDR3 loop reads CASRDFARRGTAKNIQYF. The CDR3 nucleotides are TGTGCCAGCAGGGACTTTGCCCGCAGAGGTACAGCCAAAAACATTCAGTACTTC.

This rearrangement joins TRBV4-1 to TRBJ1-4, with TRBD1 identical over 10 bases. V lost 2 bases to trimming and J lost 7 bases; unmatched junction nucleotides: 1. The germline CDR1 and CDR2 sequences are MGHRA and YSYEKL. The CDR3 extends over 14 amino acids. Here the CDR3 DNA reads TGCGCCAGCAGCCAACGGGACAGGGGTGAAAAACTGTTTTTT. This encodes CASSQRDRGEKLFF.

This sequence joins TRBV18 and TRBJ2-3, with 7 bases lining up with TRBD1. V was pared by 4 bases and J by 6 bases, with 7 bases of the junction left unmatched. Germline loops: CDR1 KGHSH, CDR2 LQKENI. The CDR3 sequence is 14 residues long. The CDR3 protein is CASSRGQVPDTQYF. CDR3 sequence (DNA): TGTGCCAGCTCACGAGGACAGGTTCCTGATACGCAGTATTTT.

The J gene is TRBJ2-1, the V gene TRBV5-5; 12 nucleotides match TRBD2. The V gene end was trimmed by 0 bases and the J gene end by 7 bases; junction bases not matched to a gene: 5. The CDR3 is 16 residues long. CDR1 is SGHKS, CDR2 YYEKEE, per germline (reference sequence). The CDR3 sequence is CASSLASGGAGNEQFF. For the CDR3, the DNA is TGTGCCAGCAGCTTGGCTAGCGGGGGGGCTGGGAATGAGCAGTTCTTC.

This clone appeared a few times. The chain combines TRBV4-1 with TRBJ1-2; no definite D call. The length of the CDR3 is 13 residues. Trimming shortened V by 1 base and J by 14 bases, and 17 bases separated the two germline ends. Germline V gene sequence: CDR1 MGHRA, CDR2 YSYEKL. CDR3 DNA: TGCGCCAGCAGCCAAGTTTTCGGCGAAGGAGGGACCTTC. It specifies CASSQVFGEGGTF.

In its sample, this clone was seen once. This chain links TRBV29-1 with TRBJ2-1; 10 bases match TRBD1. The length of the CDR3 is 13 residues. Trimming at V came to 7 bases and at J to 7 bases, leaving 7 bases not matched to a gene. Looked up from germline, CDR1 is SQVTM and CDR2 is ANQGSEA. This chain's CDR3 is CSGAGQGFNEQFF. The CDR3 region has the DNA TGCAGCGGGGCGGGACAGGGGTTTAATGAGCAGTTCTTC.

The chain has TRBV5-1 and TRBJ1-2; D gene ambiguous. The germline V and J ends were trimmed by 0 bases and 3 bases, with 6 bases remaining between them. Per the germline V gene, CDR1 is SGHRS and CDR2 is YFSETQ. This CDR3 spans 13 amino acids. The CDR3 here is CASSLVADYGYTF. The CDR3 coding sequence is TGCGCCAGCAGCTTGGTGGCGGACTATGGCTACACCTTC. Using reference TRBV5-1 and TRBJ1-2 for the parts outside the CDR3, the full variable domain is KAGVTQTPRYLIKTRGQQVTLSCSPISGHRSVSWYQQTPGQGLQFLFEYFSETQRNKGNFPGRFSGRQFSNSRSEMNVSTLELGDSALYLCASSLVADYGYTFGSGTRLTVV.

The chain combines TRBV6-5 with TRBJ2-7; TRBD1 agrees at 7 bases. This CDR3 spans 15 amino acids. V shed 7 bases, J shed 7 bases, and the junction held 16 bases outside the gene matches. The germline V gene encodes CDR1 MNHEY and CDR2 SVGAGI. The CDR3 reads CASISDNRGSGEQYF. The CDR3 bases are TGTGCCAGCATCTCAGATAACAGGGGCTCGGGAGAGCAGTACTTC.

This clone was seen more than once but under ten times. The chain employs TRBV3-1 (or the pseudogene TRBV3-2) and TRBJ2-3, with a weak D call TRBD1 (6 bases). This CDR3 has 13 residues. Germline V gives CDR1 LGHDT, CDR2 YNNKEL (reference sequence). V shed 2 bases and J shed 4 bases, with 7 bases lying between them. CDR3 protein: CASSQQGSDTQYF. CDR3 DNA sequence: TGTGCCAGCAGCCAACAGGGGTCAGATACGCAGTATTTT.